The entry below gives a single T cell receptor (beta chain) sequence along with its context. What it binds is not known. The sample is drawn from a study of cytomegalovirus exposure and HLA in healthy donors. General study findings and limits: HLA alleles showed associations with 15,000 to 20,000 TCR beta sequences in a later analysis, at a 0.05 false discovery rate. While the bulk of TCR sequences proved rare, some public TCRs turned up in many donors. Among immune exposure information, only CMV serostatus was available.

The PCR made use of 60 Vbeta and 13 Jbeta primers. Repertoires were generated with immunoSEQ multiplex PCR, while TCRdb's copy carries only in-frame clones and drops some. The sample includes approximately 160,000 clones, approximately 77% seen only once; the top ten take approximately 1.5%. This CDR3 region has 14 residues. The V end lost 4 bases, the J end lost 0 bases, and 10 bases lay between the germline ends. Germline V gene lookup returns CDR1 SGHRS and CDR2 YFSETQ. Sequencing input: PBMCs. This sequence was found in a male donor in good health and CMV-seronegative. The genes are TRBV5-1 and TRBJ1-1; D is unclear. As DNA, the CDR3 is TGCGCCAGCAGCGTAAACCAGATGAACACTGAAGCTTTCTTT. It specifies CASSVNQMNTEAFF.